Listed below are T cell receptor beta chains from one sample, sequenced in a study of vaccination and CD4 T cells after COVID-19. TCRdb re-called the PCR reads through MiXCR, storing one row per CDR3 protein. This sample has roughly 16,000 distinct CDR3 sequences, with around four fifths found just once. These receptors have no known antigen. Sequencing was done on a sample of CD4+ T cells from blood, cultured in vitro. The receptors shown here come from a human donor who had recovered from COVID-19. CDR3s include the opening cysteine and the closing phenylalanine or tryptophan. Each record gives: D gene, V gene, J gene, clone size, CDR3 DNA, CDR3 protein. D genes are given only for firm matches. Expanded clones are given a class, and other clones once, few, many or no size at all.

D: .; V: TRBV19; J: TRBJ1-5; size: .; DNA: TGTGCCAGTAGTATACAGGGCTTCAATCAGCCCCAGCATTTT; CDR3: CASSIQGFNQPQHF
D: .; V: TRBV20-1; J: TRBJ1-5; size: few; DNA: TGCAGTGCCGGGGAACCCGAAGGGCATTTT; CDR3: CSAGEPEGHF
D: TRBD2; V: TRBV20-1; J: TRBJ2-2; size: few; DNA: TGCAGTGCTAGCCCCCTAGCGGGAGGCCTTGGGTTACCCGGGGAGCTGTTTTTT; CDR3: CSASPLAGGLGLPGELFF
D: .; V: TRBV6-1; J: TRBJ1-2; size: .; DNA: TGTGCCAGCAGTGAAAACCAGGGGGGCTACACCTTC; CDR3: CASSENQGGYTF
D: .; V: TRBV19; J: TRBJ1-2; size: once; DNA: TGTGCCAGTAGTATGATAGCAGGGGACGGCTACACCTTC; CDR3: CASSMIAGDGYTF
D: .; V: TRBV7-2; J: TRBJ1-6; size: .; DNA: TGTGCCAGCAGCCCCCCACTCCAGTCACCCCTCCACTTT; CDR3: CASSPPLQSPLHF
D: .; V: TRBV6-2/TRBV6-3; J: TRBJ1-5; size: .; DNA: TGTGCCAGCAGTCTCGAGAGGCAGCCCCAGCATTTT; CDR3: CASSLERQPQHF
D: .; V: TRBV27; J: TRBJ1-2; size: .; DNA: TGTGCCAGTATGTTAGGGGCCGGACAATCTAACTATGGCTACACCTTC; CDR3: CASMLGAGQSNYGYTF
D: .; V: TRBV12-3/TRBV12-4; J: TRBJ1-5; size: .; DNA: TGTGCCAGCAGTTTCGGCTTCAATCAGCCCCAGCATTTT; CDR3: CASSFGFNQPQHF
D: .; V: TRBV15; J: TRBJ1-6; size: .; DNA: TGTGCCACCAGCAGAGAGAAGGCAGCCTACGACCCCCTCCACTTT; CDR3: CATSREKAAYDPLHF
D: .; V: TRBV15; J: TRBJ2-6; size: .; DNA: TGTGCCACCAGCAGAGGGGGGGTAGGGGCCTCTGGGGCCAACGTCCTGACTTTC; CDR3: CATSRGGVGASGANVLTF
D: .; V: TRBV27; J: TRBJ1-5; size: .; DNA: TGTGCCAGCAGTTGGCAGGGCCCCAATCAGCCCCAGCATTTT; CDR3: CASSWQGPNQPQHF
D: TRBD2; V: TRBV15; J: TRBJ2-1; size: .; DNA: TGTGCCACCAGGAAACTAGCGGGAGGGTCCTACAATGAGCAGTTCTTC; CDR3: CATRKLAGGSYNEQFF
D: .; V: TRBV7-2; J: TRBJ2-7; size: .; DNA: TGTGCCAGCAGCTTAGGTCCCCTTGACGAGCAGTACTTC; CDR3: CASSLGPLDEQYF
D: .; V: TRBV12-5; J: TRBJ1-2; size: once; DNA: TGTGCTAGTGGTCAATCTAGCAGTGGCTACACCTTC; CDR3: CASGQSSSGYTF
D: .; V: TRBV27; J: TRBJ2-3; size: .; DNA: TGTGCCAGCAGTCCCGTTTGGGGTACGCAGTATTTT; CDR3: CASSPVWGTQYF
D: .; V: TRBV27; J: TRBJ1-6; size: .; DNA: TGTGCCAGCAGTTCCCACAGTAGGGCCCCGAATTCACCCCTCCACTTT; CDR3: CASSSHSRAPNSPLHF
D: .; V: TRBV20-1; J: TRBJ1-6; size: .; DNA: TGCAGTGCTAGAGCGACGGCCGGGTCACCCCTCCACTTT; CDR3: CSARATAGSPLHF
D: TRBD1; V: TRBV12-3/TRBV12-4; J: TRBJ1-1; size: .; DNA: TGTGCCAGCAGTTTAAGGACAGGAAACGGGGAAGCTTTCTTT; CDR3: CASSLRTGNGEAFF
D: .; V: TRBV30; J: TRBJ1-5; size: .; DNA: TGTGCCTGGAGCGAGGGGGGGCCCCAGCATTTT; CDR3: CAWSEGGPQHF
D: TRBD2; V: TRBV24-1; J: TRBJ2-3; size: .; DNA: TGTGCCACCAGTGACCCTGGGCTAGCGGGGCGAGATACGCAGTATTTT; CDR3: CATSDPGLAGRDTQYF
D: .; V: TRBV6-1; J: TRBJ1-2; size: .; DNA: TGTGCCAGCAGTAACCACCAGGGAAATAACTATGGCTACACCTTC; CDR3: CASSNHQGNNYGYTF
D: .; V: TRBV18; J: TRBJ2-4; size: .; DNA: TGTGCCAGCTCAGCCCAGACAGGGAGGGACATTCAGTACTTC; CDR3: CASSAQTGRDIQYF
D: .; V: TRBV20-1; J: TRBJ2-4; size: few; DNA: TGCAGTGCCACCCATGGGTTTGTAGCCAAAAACATTCAGTACTTC; CDR3: CSATHGFVAKNIQYF
D: .; V: TRBV7-2; J: TRBJ1-5; size: .; DNA: TGTGCCAGCAGCCCCAAGGTCTATCAGCCCCAGCATTTT; CDR3: CASSPKVYQPQHF
D: .; V: TRBV6-1; J: TRBJ2-3; size: .; DNA: TGTGCCAGTTTACTTGCAGATACGCAGTATTTT; CDR3: CASLLADTQYF
D: .; V: TRBV20-1; J: TRBJ1-5; size: .; DNA: TGCAGTGCCCGGAGGGACTACGGTAGCAATCAGCCCCAGCATTTT; CDR3: CSARRDYGSNQPQHF
D: .; V: TRBV20-1; J: TRBJ1-5; size: .; DNA: TGCAGTGCTAGAGATTCGGGGGCGAGCAATCAGCCCCAGCATTTT; CDR3: CSARDSGASNQPQHF